Listed here are 4 T cell receptor beta chains from one sample, sequenced in a study of T cell responses to AZD1222 COVID-19 vaccine listed by TCRdb under 2021. Explained via the paper, the time point label denotes: about 28 days (+/-7) after the second vaccine dose. The protocol used for the library was the immunoSEQ multiplex PCR assay. The clones in this table, taken by TCRdb from immuneACCESS, are in-frame only. Not every clone is retained; where verified, under half of the shortfall comes from an unresolved V gene, and the cause of the rest is unknown. The sample table contains around 140,000 clones; only one count was recorded for 90% to 95% of them. The top ten clonotypes cover approximately 3.8% of the sample. Sequenced material: peripheral blood, taken 28 days after the second AZD1222 dose. The source of these receptors is an adult who received the AZD1222 COVID-19 vaccine.

The chain links TRBV18 to TRBJ1-2; D possibly corresponds to TRBD1 (6 bases). Deletions cut 2 bases from V and 4 bases from J, with 14 bases between. Germline CDR1 and CDR2: KGHSH and LQKENI. The CDR3 length is 15 residues. The CDR3 spells CASSPKEGTIYGYTF. The CDR3 coding sequence is TGTGCCAGCTCACCAAAGGAAGGGACAATCTATGGCTACACCTTC.

The chain is built from TRBV28 and TRBJ2-1; no reliable D call. The CDR3 sequence is 17 residues long. CDR1 is MDHEN, CDR2 SYDVKM, per germline. The V gene lost 1 base and the J gene lost 6 bases, with 19 bases spanning the gap. The CDR3 DNA is TGTGCCAGCAGTTTATACCGCGGAAGAGGCCTCCGCAATGAGCAGTTCTTC. This translates into CASSLYRGRGLRNEQFF.

The V call is TRBV2, the J call TRBJ1-2, with 11 bases fitting TRBD1. CDR1 and CDR2 from the germline V gene are SNHLY and FYNNEI. Trimming at V came to 8 bases and at J to 11 bases, leaving 4 bases not matched to a gene. The CDR3 spans 11 residues. CDR3 sequence reads: CASGQGAWYTF. CDR3 nucleotides: TGTGCCAGCGGACAGGGGGCATGGTACACCTTC. Together with reference TRBV2 and TRBJ1-2, the CDR3 gives the full variable domain: EPEVTQTPSHQVTQMGQEVILRCVPISNHLYFYWYRQILGQKVEFLVSFYNNEISEKSEIFDDQFSVERPDGSNFTLKIRSTKLEDSAMYFCASGQGAWYTFGSGTRLTVV.

The genes are TRBV11-3 and TRBJ2-2, with 9 bases lining up with TRBD2. Germline CDR1 reads SGHNT; CDR2 reads YENEEA. This CDR3 spans 19 amino acids. J gave up 5 bases and V 4 bases, and 17 bases lay outside the gene matches. CDR3 region: CASSSAWGSGRARTGELFF. In DNA, the CDR3 is TGTGCCAGCAGCTCCGCCTGGGGTAGCGGGAGAGCAAGGACCGGGGAGCTGTTTTTT.